This record covers a single TCR beta chain. This entry comes from a study of blood T cell repertoires in COVID-19. For the study at large: Acute and convalescent COVID-19 specimens originated in the United States, Italy and Spain. T cells, B-cell-depleted T cells, or PBMCs supplied cDNA or gDNA.

Germline-derived CDR1 and CDR2 are LNHDA and SQIVND (reference sequence). This CDR3 has 16 residues. The junction had 6 bases not matched to a gene; V was cut back by 5 bases and J by 5 bases. Authors' processing steps: The assay estimated nucleated cells by amplifying reference gene primers. Generated by immunoSEQ multiplex PCR, the TCRdb table keeps only in-frame clones and is missing some. That table supplies the V and J calls and clone size; D and trimming were determined from the DNA. The sample includes some 200,000 clones, around 86% seen only once; the top ten take approximately 6.2%. This chain joins TRBV19 and TRBJ2-3; TRBD2 matches 14 bases. The clonotype comes from a woman aged 40 to 50 with acute or convalescent COVID-19. The sample taken for sequencing was peripheral blood. CDR3 protein: CASSPRLAGGVDTQYF. CDR3 sequence (DNA): TGTGCCAGTAGTCCAAGACTAGCGGGAGGGGTAGATACGCAGTATTTT.